This TCR beta chain was identified during a study of OX40 agonist ivuxolimab in advanced cancers. Study information: As their treatment, patients were administered ivuxolimab, an agonistic anti-OX40 (CD134) antibody.

The method was immunoSEQ multiplex PCR; TCRdb's version includes in-frame clones alone and lacks a portion of them. The sample consists of around 81,000 clones, roughly 90% of them appearing once. Unmatched junction bases numbered 16, after V lost 6 bases and J lost 4 bases. Germline CDR1 and CDR2: SEHNR and FQNEAQ (reference sequence). CDR3 length: 17 residues. As concerns this clone: Its antigen is still unknown.

Study-wide results and caveats: Undetermined was the antigen specificity of the expanded peripheral T cells. Nonresponders, in some cases, also had low normalized T-cell clonal expansion.

The receptor comes from an adult with an advanced solid tumor such as melanoma, head and neck, liver or kidney cancer. This specimen consisted of CD4+ or CD8+ T cells sorted from blood, obtained in a trial of the OX40 agonist ivuxolimab. The V call is TRBV7-9, the J call TRBJ1-1; 8 bases are shared with TRBD1. This CDR3 is CASRVGQGRGGGTEAFF. CDR3 in DNA: TGTGCCAGCAGGGTAGGACAGGGTAGAGGGGGCGGCACTGAAGCTTTCTTT.